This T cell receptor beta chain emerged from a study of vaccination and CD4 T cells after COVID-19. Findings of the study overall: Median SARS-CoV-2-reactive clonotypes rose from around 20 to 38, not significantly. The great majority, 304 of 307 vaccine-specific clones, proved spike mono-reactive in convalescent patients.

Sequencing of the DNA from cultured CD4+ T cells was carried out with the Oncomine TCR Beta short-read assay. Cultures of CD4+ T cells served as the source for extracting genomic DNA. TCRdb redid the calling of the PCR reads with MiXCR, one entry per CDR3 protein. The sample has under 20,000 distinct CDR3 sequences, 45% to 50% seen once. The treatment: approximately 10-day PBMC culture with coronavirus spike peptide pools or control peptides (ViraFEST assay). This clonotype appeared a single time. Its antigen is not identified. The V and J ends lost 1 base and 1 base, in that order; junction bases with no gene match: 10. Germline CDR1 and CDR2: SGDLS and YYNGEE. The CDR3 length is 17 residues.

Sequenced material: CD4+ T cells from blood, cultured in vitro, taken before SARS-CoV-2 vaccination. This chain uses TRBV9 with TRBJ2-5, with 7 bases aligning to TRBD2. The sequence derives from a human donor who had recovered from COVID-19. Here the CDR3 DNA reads TGTGCCAGCAGCGTACAAACTAGCGCAAACCTCCAAGAGACCCAGTACTTC. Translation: CASSVQTSANLQETQYF.